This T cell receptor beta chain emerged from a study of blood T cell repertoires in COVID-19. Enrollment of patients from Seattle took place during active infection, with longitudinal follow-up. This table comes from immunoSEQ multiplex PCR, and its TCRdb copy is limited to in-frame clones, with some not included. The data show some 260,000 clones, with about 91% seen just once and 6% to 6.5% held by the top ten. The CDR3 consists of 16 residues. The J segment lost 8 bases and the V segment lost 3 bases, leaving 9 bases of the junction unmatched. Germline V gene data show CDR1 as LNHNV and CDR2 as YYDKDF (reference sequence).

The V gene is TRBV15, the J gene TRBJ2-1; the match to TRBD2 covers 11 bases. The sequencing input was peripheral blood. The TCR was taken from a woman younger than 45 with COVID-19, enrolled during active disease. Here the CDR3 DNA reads TGTGCCACCAGCAGGCTACTAGCGGGAGTCCGGGATGAGCAGTTCTTC. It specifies CATSRLLAGVRDEQFF.